This entry is about one T cell receptor beta chain. This CDR3 spans 14 amino acids. CDR1 is LNHDA, CDR2 SQIVND, per germline (reference sequence). The V end lost 7 bases, the J end lost 4 bases, and 16 bases lay between the germline ends. Participants, 18 to 89 years old, spanned fewer than 30 US areas. Clinical history as reported by participants underpinned cohort assignment. Generated by immunoSEQ multiplex PCR, the TCRdb table keeps only in-frame clones and is missing some. The table records about 160,000 clones, around 83% of them present only once. The data derive from a study of blood T cell repertoires in COVID-19. Looking at the study overall: PBMCs, B-cell-depleted T cells, or T cells were the source of the cDNA or gDNA that made up the material.

This sequence was found in a woman aged 50 to 60 in a cohort exposed to, infected with or recovered from COVID-19 (not recorded which). Material: PBMCs or T cells enriched from blood (not recorded which). The rearrangement joins TRBV19 to TRBJ1-1, with a weak D call TRBD1 (6 bases). CDR3 protein: CASTKQGWGTEAFF. CDR3 bases: TGTGCCAGTACCAAACAGGGTTGGGGCACTGAAGCTTTCTTT.